A single sample is the source of the 10 T cell receptor beta chains below, sequenced in a study of cytomegalovirus exposure and HLA in healthy donors. In the PCR, 60 Vbeta and 13 Jbeta primers were used. Using immunoSEQ multiplex PCR, the repertoire was profiled, and TCRdb retains in-frame clones only, with some absent. The data hold approximately 200,000 clones, with roughly 84% observed a single time. The sequencing sample was made of PBMCs. These receptors were collected from a human donor in good health.

The chain is built from TRBV11-2 and TRBJ1-3, with D uncertain. With 6 bases removed from V and 8 bases from J, the gap between germline ends came to 14 bases. CDR3 length: 13 amino acids. The germline V gene has CDR1 SGHAT and CDR2 FQNNGV. The CDR3 sequence: CASSYLLADTIYF. The DNA of the CDR3 is TGTGCCAGCAGTTATCTCCTGGCGGACACCATATATTTT.

The chain is built from TRBV9 and TRBJ2-1; 8 bases match TRBD2. This CDR3 spans 20 amino acids. V was clipped by 0 bases and J by 0 bases; unmatched bases: 14. Germline CDR1 SGDLS, CDR2 YYNGEE. CDR3 DNA sequence: TGTGCCAGCAGCGTAGGTGACTTTTCAAGCGGGAGCCCCTCCTACAATGAGCAGTTCTTC. Translating gives CASSVGDFSSGSPSYNEQFF.

The gene calls are TRBV18 and TRBJ2-5; 7 bases are a match to TRBD1. Germline CDR1 reads KGHSH; CDR2 reads LQKENI. The junction had 3 bases not matched to a gene; V was cut back by 4 bases and J by 4 bases. The CDR3 length is 13 residues. The DNA of the CDR3 is TGTGCCAGCTCACGGAGACAGGGAGAGACCCAGTACTTC. As protein: CASSRRQGETQYF.

CDR3 sequence (DNA): TGCGCCAGCAGTGAGTCGAGAACGCTAGCGGGAATGACCTACAATGAGCAGTTCTTC. This encodes CASSESRTLAGMTYNEQFF. V gene TRBV10-1 combines with J gene TRBJ2-1; 9 bases align to TRBD2. Germline V gives CDR1 WNHNN, CDR2 SYGVQD (reference sequence). CDR3 length: 19 residues. J gave up 2 bases and V 0 bases, and 11 bases lay outside the gene matches.

This clone was counted only a few times. The CDR3 bases are TGTGCCAGCAGCTTGCGTTGGGGACAGAACACTGAAGCTTTCTTT. The encoded protein is CASSLRWGQNTEAFF. V and J are TRBV5-5 and TRBJ1-1; D may be TRBD1 (6 bases). Per germline, CDR1 SGHKS and CDR2 YYEKEE (reference sequence). There are 15 residues in the CDR3. Between the trimmed V and J ends, which lost 1 base and 1 base, there was a span of 11 bases.

The gene calls are TRBV6-5 and TRBJ1-3; TRBD1 is a possible D gene (5 bases). V shed 5 bases and J shed 0 bases, with 11 bases lying between them. The germline CDR1 and CDR2 sequences are MNHEY and SVGAGI. The CDR3 has 15 residues. The CDR3 DNA is TGTGCCAGCAGTCCGACAGAGAACTCTGGAAACACCATATATTTT. Amino acid sequence: CASSPTENSGNTIYF.

The chain uses TRBV5-4 and TRBJ2-7, with no clear D. CDR1 and CDR2 from the germline V gene are SGHNT and YYREEE (reference sequence). V was cut by 5 bases and J by 5 bases, with 14 bases left in between. The CDR3 has 13 amino acids. CDR3 DNA: TGTGCCAGCAGAATTTCTCCGCGCGACGAGCAGTACTTC. Amino acids: CASRISPRDEQYF. Using reference TRBV5-4 and TRBJ2-7 for the parts outside the CDR3, the full variable domain is ETGVTQSPTHLIKTRGQQVTLRCSSQSGHNTVSWYQQALGQGPQFIFQYYREEENGRGNFPPRFSGLQFPNYSSELNVNALELDDSALYLCASRISPRDEQYFGPGTRLTVT.

The V gene is TRBV25-1, the J gene TRBJ2-1; the match to TRBD1 covers 8 bases. The CDR3 has 15 residues. With V trimmed by 8 bases and J by 2 bases, 8 bases remained unmatched. Germline V gives CDR1 MGHDK, CDR2 SYGVNS. The CDR3 here is CASSSDRAPYNEQFF. Here the CDR3 DNA reads TGTGCCAGCTCCTCGGACAGGGCCCCCTACAATGAGCAGTTCTTC. Full variable domain (missing parts from reference TRBV25-1 and TRBJ2-1): EADIYQTPRYLVIGTGKKITLECSQTMGHDKMYWYQQDPGMELHLIHYSYGVNSTEKGDLSSESTVSRIRTEHFPLTLESARPSHTSQYLCASSSDRAPYNEQFFGPGTRLTVL.

Points on this clone: The sample has other DNA sequences that encode this CDR3 too. The chain has TRBV27 and TRBJ1-1; D call uncertain. This CDR3 spans 14 amino acids. Looked up from germline, CDR1 is MNHEY and CDR2 is SMNVEV (reference sequence). V dropped 3 bases and J dropped 0 bases, with 8 bases sitting between them. The CDR3 here is CASSLRGMNTEAFF. The CDR3 nucleotides are TGTGCCAGCAGTTTGCGGGGTATGAACACTGAAGCTTTCTTT.

This clone has only a few counts. The rearrangement joins TRBV10-3 to TRBJ2-3; 7 bases map to TRBD2. This CDR3 comprises 15 residues. Germline trimming cut 1 base from V and 3 bases from J; bases unmatched to any gene: 4. CDR1 and CDR2 from the germline V gene are ENHRY and SYGVKD. This CDR3 reads CAISEWEGPTDTQYF. The CDR3 DNA sequence: TGTGCCATCAGTGAGTGGGAGGGACCGACAGATACGCAGTATTTT.